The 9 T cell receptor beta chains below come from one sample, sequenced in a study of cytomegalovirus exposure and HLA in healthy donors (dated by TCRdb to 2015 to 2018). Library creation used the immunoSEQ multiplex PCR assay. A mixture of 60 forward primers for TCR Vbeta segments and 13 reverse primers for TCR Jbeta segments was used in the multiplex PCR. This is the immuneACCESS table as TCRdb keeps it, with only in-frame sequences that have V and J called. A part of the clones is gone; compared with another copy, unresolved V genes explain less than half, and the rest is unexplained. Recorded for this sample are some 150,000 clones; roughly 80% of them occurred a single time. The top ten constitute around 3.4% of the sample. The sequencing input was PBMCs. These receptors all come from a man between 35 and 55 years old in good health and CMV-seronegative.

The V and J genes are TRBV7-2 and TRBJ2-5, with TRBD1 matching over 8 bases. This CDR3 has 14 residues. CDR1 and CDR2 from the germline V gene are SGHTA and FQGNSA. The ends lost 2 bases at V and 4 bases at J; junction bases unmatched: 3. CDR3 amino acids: CASSLRTGRETQYF. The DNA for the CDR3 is TGTGCCAGCAGCTTAAGGACAGGGAGAGAGACCCAGTACTTC.

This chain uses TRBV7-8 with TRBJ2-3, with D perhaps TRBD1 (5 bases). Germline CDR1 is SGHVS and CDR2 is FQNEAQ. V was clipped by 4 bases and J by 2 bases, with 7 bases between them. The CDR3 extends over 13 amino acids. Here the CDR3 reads CASSSTVTDTQYF. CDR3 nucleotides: TGTGCCAGCAGCTCGACAGTCACAGATACGCAGTATTTT.

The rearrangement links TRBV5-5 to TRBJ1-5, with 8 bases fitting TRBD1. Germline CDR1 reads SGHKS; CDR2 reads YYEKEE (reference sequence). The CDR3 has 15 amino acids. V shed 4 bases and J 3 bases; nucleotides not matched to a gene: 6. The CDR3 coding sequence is TGTGCCAGCAGCGGGGGACAGGCGTACAATCAGCCCCAGCATTTT. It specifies CASSGGQAYNQPQHF.

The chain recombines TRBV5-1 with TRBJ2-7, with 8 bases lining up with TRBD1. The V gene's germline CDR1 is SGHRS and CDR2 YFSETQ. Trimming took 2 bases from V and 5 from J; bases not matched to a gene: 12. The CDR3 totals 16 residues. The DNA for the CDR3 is TGCGCCAGCAGCTTTGGCTCGACAGGGGCGGTGAACGAGCAGTACTTC. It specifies CASSFGSTGAVNEQYF.

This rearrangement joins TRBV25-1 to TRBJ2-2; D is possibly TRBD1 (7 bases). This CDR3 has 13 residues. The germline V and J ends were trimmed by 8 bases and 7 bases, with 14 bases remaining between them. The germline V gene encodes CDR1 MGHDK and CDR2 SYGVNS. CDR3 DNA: TGTGCCAGCCGCCGACAGGGAGGCGGGGAGCTGTTTTTT. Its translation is CASRRQGGGELFF.

The CDR3 reads CASRLTGPTEAFF. As DNA, the CDR3 is TGTGCCAGCAGGTTGACAGGACCCACTGAAGCTTTCTTT. V and J are TRBV7-8 and TRBJ1-1; a possible D gene is TRBD1 (6 bases). Between the trimmed V and J ends, which lost 6 bases and 4 bases, there was a span of 12 bases. The CDR3 is made up of 13 amino acids. Germline V gene lookup returns CDR1 SGHVS and CDR2 FQNEAQ.

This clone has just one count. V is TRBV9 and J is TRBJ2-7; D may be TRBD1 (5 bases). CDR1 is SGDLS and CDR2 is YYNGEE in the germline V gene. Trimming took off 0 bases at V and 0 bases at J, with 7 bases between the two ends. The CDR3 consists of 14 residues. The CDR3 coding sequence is TGTGCCAGCAGCGTAGGGGGCCCCTCCTACGAGCAGTACTTC. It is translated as CASSVGGPSYEQYF.

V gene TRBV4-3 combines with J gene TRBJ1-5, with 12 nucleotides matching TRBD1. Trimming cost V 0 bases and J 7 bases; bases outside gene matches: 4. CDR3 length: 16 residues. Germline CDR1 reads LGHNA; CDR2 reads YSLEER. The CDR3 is CASSQDGGTGGQPQHF. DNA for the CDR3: TGCGCCAGCAGCCAAGATGGCGGGACAGGGGGCCAGCCCCAGCATTTT.

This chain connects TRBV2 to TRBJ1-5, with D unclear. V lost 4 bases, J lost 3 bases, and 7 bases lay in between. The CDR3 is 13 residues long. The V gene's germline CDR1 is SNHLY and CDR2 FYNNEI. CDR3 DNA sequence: TGTGCCAGCAGTGGGCAAACCAATCAGCCCCAGCATTTT. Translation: CASSGQTNQPQHF. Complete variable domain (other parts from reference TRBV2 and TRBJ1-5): EPEVTQTPSHQVTQMGQEVILRCVPISNHLYFYWYRQILGQKVEFLVSFYNNEISEKSEIFDDQFSVERPDGSNFTLKIRSTKLEDSAMYFCASSGQTNQPQHFGDGTRLSIL.